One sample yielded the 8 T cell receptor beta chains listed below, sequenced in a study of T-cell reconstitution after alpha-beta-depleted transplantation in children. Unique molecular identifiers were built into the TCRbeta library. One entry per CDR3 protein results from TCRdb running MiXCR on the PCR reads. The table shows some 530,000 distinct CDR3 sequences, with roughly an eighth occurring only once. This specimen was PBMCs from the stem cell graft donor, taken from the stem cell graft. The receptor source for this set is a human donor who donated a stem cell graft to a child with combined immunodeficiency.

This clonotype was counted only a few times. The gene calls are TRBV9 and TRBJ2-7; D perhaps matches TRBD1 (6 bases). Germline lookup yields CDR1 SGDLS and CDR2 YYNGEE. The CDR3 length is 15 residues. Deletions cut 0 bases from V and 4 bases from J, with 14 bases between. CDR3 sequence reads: CASSVAGQGRYEQYF. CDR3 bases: TGTGCCAGCAGCGTAGCTGGTCAGGGGCGGTACGAGCAGTACTTC.

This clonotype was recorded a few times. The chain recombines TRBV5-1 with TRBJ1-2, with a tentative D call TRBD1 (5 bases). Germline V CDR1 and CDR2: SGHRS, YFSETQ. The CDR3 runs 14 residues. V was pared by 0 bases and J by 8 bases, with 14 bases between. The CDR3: CASSLALDSRGYTF. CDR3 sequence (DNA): TGCGCCAGCAGCTTGGCCCTCGACAGTCGCGGCTACACCTTC. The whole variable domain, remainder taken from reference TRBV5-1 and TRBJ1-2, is KAGVTQTPRYLIKTRGQQVTLSCSPISGHRSVSWYQQTPGQGLQFLFEYFSETQRNKGNFPGRFSGRQFSNSRSEMNVSTLELGDSALYLCASSLALDSRGYTFGSGTRLTVV.

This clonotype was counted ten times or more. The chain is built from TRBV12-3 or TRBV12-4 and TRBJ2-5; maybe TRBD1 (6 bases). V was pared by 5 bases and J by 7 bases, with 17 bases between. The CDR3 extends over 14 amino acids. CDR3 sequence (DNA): TGTGCCAGCAGTCCCCAAGGGGGTCGGGGGACCCAGTACTTC. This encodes CASSPQGGRGTQYF.

CDR3 amino acids: CASSKEGDRSTDTQYF. The CDR3 coding sequence is TGTGCCAGTAGTAAAGAGGGGGACAGGTCCACAGATACGCAGTATTTT. The rearrangement links TRBV19 to TRBJ2-3; 8 nucleotides agree with TRBD1. With 4 bases clipped from V and 2 bases from J, the junction kept 8 bases outside the gene matches. The germline CDR1 and CDR2 sequences are LNHDA and SQIVND (reference sequence). The CDR3 has 16 residues.

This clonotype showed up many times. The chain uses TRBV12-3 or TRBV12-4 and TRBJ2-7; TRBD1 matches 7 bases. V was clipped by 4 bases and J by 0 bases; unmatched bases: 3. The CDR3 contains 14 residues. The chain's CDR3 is CASSWTGPSYEQYF. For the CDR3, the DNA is TGTGCCAGCAGTTGGACAGGCCCCTCCTACGAGCAGTACTTC.

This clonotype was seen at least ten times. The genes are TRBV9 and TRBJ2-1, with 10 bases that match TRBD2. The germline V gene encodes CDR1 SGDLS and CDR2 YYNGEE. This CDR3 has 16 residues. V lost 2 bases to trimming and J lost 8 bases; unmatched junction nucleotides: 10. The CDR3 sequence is CASSVLGLAGDDEQFF. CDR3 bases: TGTGCCAGCAGCGTGCTGGGTCTAGCGGGAGATGATGAGCAGTTCTTC.

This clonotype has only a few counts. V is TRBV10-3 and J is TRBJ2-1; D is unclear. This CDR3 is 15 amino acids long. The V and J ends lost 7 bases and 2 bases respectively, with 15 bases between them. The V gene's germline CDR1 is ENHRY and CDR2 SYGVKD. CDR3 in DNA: TGTGCCATCACCAGAGCCCTCGAGGCCTACAATGAGCAGTTCTTC. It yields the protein CAITRALEAYNEQFF.

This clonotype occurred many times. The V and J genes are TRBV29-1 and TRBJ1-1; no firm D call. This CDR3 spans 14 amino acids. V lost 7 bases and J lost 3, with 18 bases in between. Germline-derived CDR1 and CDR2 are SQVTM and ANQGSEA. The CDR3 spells CSGDVLGSHTEAFF. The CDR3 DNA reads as TGCAGCGGTGATGTTTTAGGTTCCCACACTGAAGCTTTCTTT.